This T cell receptor beta chain was found in a study of cytomegalovirus exposure and HLA in healthy donors. Sequenced by immunoSEQ multiplex PCR; TCRdb stores in-frame clones only, minus some. The table records 200,000 or so clones, 84% of them present only once. Points on this clone: Its antigen remains unidentified.

CDR1 and CDR2 (germline): LNHDA, SQIVND (reference sequence). Trimming removed 6 bases from V and 2 bases from J; junction bases left unmatched: 8. The CDR3 is 15 residues long. Notes on the study in general: Cytomegalovirus-associated TCR beta chains were listed, numbering roughly 150. Per published reports, the classifier diagnosed cytomegalovirus status with high specificity and sensitivity.

This receptor was obtained from a woman aged 25-40 years in good health and CMV-seropositive. Sequencing used PBMCs. The V call is TRBV19, the J call TRBJ1-2; 8 positions agree with TRBD1. CDR3 sequence (DNA): TGTGCCAGTAGCCGTCGACAGGGGATCAACTATGGCTACACCTTC. Protein product: CASSRRQGINYGYTF.